What follows describes a single T cell receptor (beta chain). It was about 180 ng DNA, 33,000 or so T cell genomes, that sorted-subset replicate PCRs used. Method: immunoSEQ multiplex PCR; TCRdb's copy keeps in-frame clones and lacks some. The table has roughly 2.2 million clones, 90% to 95% seen once. The data originate from a study of shared clonotypes between healthy human individuals. The CDR3 sequence is 16 residues long. From germline, CDR1 is SGHRS and CDR2 YFSETQ. The ends lost 1 base at V and 4 bases at J; junction bases unmatched: 8. This chain uses TRBV5-1 with TRBJ2-5; 9 nucleotides line up with TRBD1. Sequencing input: naive CD4+ T cells from PBMCs. Subset defined: CD45RA+ positively selected. This sequence was found in a young man in good health. Some clones in this sample may be carry-over from other donors' samples. This CDR3 reads CASSLTGTGQGETQYF. DNA for the CDR3: TGCGCCAGCAGCTTGACCGGGACAGGGCAAGGAGAGACCCAGTACTTC.